The 18 T cell receptor beta chains below were found in one sample sequenced in a study of T-cell memory formation after mild COVID-19. In TCRdb, the 5' RACE reads were re-called with MiXCR into one record per CDR3 protein. The sample comprises approximately 190,000 distinct CDR3 sequences, about 16% of which are singletons, and 2.4% rests with the top ten. The sample consisted of PBMCs or a T cell subset sorted from them (not recorded which). These receptors were obtained from an adult woman who had mild COVID-19 (a few samples of this study predate the infection). Cell type and time point are not known.

The chain carries TRBV7-8 and TRBJ2-3, with TRBD1 as a possible D gene (5 bases). Per germline, CDR1 SGHVS and CDR2 FQNEAQ. Trimming cost V 4 bases and J 1 base, with 12 bases left between them. This CDR3 spans 15 amino acids. As DNA, the CDR3 is TGTGCCAGCAGCTCCCTAATCAGGGGCACAGATACGCAGTATTTT. Its translation: CASSSLIRGTDTQYF.

This clonotype was counted only a few times. V gene TRBV12-3 or TRBV12-4 combines with J gene TRBJ1-6; the D is unclear. The CDR3 loop spans 11 amino acids. V lost 6 bases, J lost 7 bases, and 4 bases lay in between. The CDR3 nucleotides read TGTGCCAGCAGGGGGAATTCACCCCTCCACTTT. This translates into CASRGNSPLHF.

The genes are TRBV6-5 and TRBJ2-7, with D uncertain. This CDR3 spans 13 amino acids. Trimming removed 2 bases at V and 10 bases at J, with 15 bases between. In germline, CDR1 is MNHEY, CDR2 SVGAGI. The CDR3 DNA reads TGTGCCAGCAGTTACATGGGCCCTCGGGTACAGTACTTC. Protein sequence: CASSYMGPRVQYF.

This clonotype has just a few counts. This chain links TRBV12-3 or TRBV12-4 with TRBJ1-1, with 10 bases fitting TRBD1. This CDR3 is 15 amino acids long. V gave up 5 bases and J gave up 0 bases; unmatched junction bases: 3. The CDR3 DNA reads TGTGCCAGCAGTCGACAGGGGGCCTTGAACACTGAAGCTTTCTTT. Its protein product is CASSRQGALNTEAFF.

Ten or more counts support this clonotype. The CDR3 DNA follows: TGTGCCAGCAGCCCAGGAGGCACTGGTGGGGAGACCCAGTACTTC. As protein: CASSPGGTGGETQYF. V gene TRBV7-2 combines with J gene TRBJ2-5, with D maybe TRBD2 (5 bases). The CDR3 sequence is 15 residues long. Germline CDR1 SGHTA, CDR2 FQGNSA. V shed 5 bases and J shed 5 bases, with 18 bases lying between them.

The chain combines TRBV12-3 or TRBV12-4 with TRBJ1-2; 7 nucleotides line up with TRBD1. Trimming cost V 3 bases and J 13 bases; bases outside gene matches: 11. The CDR3 totals 13 residues. The CDR3 is CASSFPGTDLSTF. DNA of the CDR3: TGTGCCAGCAGTTTCCCTGGGACAGATTTAAGCACCTTC.

The CDR3 sequence is CASSQATFPTNEKLFF. CDR3 DNA: TGCGCCAGCAGCCAAGCAACGTTCCCAACTAATGAAAAACTGTTTTTT. The chain carries TRBV4-1 and TRBJ1-4; D call uncertain. CDR1 and CDR2 (germline): MGHRA, YSYEKL. CDR3 size: 16 residues. The V end was cut by 1 base, the J end by 0 bases, with 9 bases between.

The chain carries TRBV5-1 and TRBJ2-7; D might be TRBD1 (6 bases). V lost 4 bases and J lost 5, with 16 bases in between. CDR3 length equals 14 residues. Germline V lookup: CDR1 SGHRS, CDR2 YFSETQ. CDR3: CASSAYTTGNEQYF. In DNA form, the CDR3 reads TGCGCCAGCAGCGCGTACACTACAGGGAACGAGCAGTACTTC.

The chain couples TRBV11-2 to TRBJ1-2; 8 nucleotides match TRBD1. The CDR3 extends over 14 amino acids. The J segment lost 8 bases and the V segment lost 5 bases, leaving 10 bases of the junction unmatched. Per the germline V gene, CDR1 is SGHAT and CDR2 is FQNNGV. The CDR3 reads CASSLDRGGEGYTF. As DNA, the CDR3 is TGTGCCAGCAGCCTCGACAGGGGAGGAGAAGGCTACACCTTC.

This clonotype came up once. The V call is TRBV11-2, the J call TRBJ2-7; 8 positions agree with TRBD2. Trimming at V came to 4 bases and at J to 2 bases, leaving 10 bases not matched to a gene. Germline V gives CDR1 SGHAT, CDR2 FQNNGV. The CDR3 is 16 amino acids. The CDR3 DNA sequence: TGTGCCAGCAGCTCCTGGGGAAGTAGCGGGACCTACGAGCAGTACTTC. It yields the protein CASSSWGSSGTYEQYF.

The chain carries TRBV5-6 and TRBJ2-1, with 11 bases that match TRBD2. Germline V gives CDR1 SGHDT, CDR2 YYEEEE. The CDR3 runs 17 residues. With V trimmed by 1 base and J by 2 bases, 5 bases remained unmatched. CDR3 sequence reads: CASSLRLAGGTYNEQFF. DNA of the CDR3: TGTGCCAGCAGCTTGCGGCTAGCGGGGGGAACCTACAATGAGCAGTTCTTC.

This clonotype showed up just a few times. The DNA for the CDR3 is TGTGCCAGCAGTTTAGCCGGGGGGAACGGACGAGAGCATTTT. Amino acids: CASSLAGGNGREHF. The gene calls are TRBV12-3 or TRBV12-4 and TRBJ1-5; possibly TRBD1 for D (5 bases). The length of the CDR3 is 14 residues. Deletions cut 0 bases from V and 14 bases from J, with 17 bases between.

The chain employs TRBV11-2 and TRBJ2-7; D call uncertain. The CDR3 sequence is 14 residues long. The V gene lost 4 bases and the J gene lost 4 bases, with 14 bases spanning the gap. Germline lookup yields CDR1 SGHAT and CDR2 FQNNGV. CDR3 in DNA: TGTGCCAGCAGCTCTCCCCCAGGCGCATACGAGCAGTACTTC. It is translated as CASSSPPGAYEQYF.

The chain joins TRBV19 to TRBJ1-5; tentative D call: TRBD1 (5 bases). Germline V gene lookup returns CDR1 LNHDA and CDR2 SQIVND (reference sequence). Trimming took 1 base from V and 7 from J, leaving 11 bases between them. There are 14 residues in the CDR3. The CDR3 is CASSIGGVGQPQHF. In nucleotides, the CDR3 is TGTGCCAGTAGTATAGGAGGGGTAGGACAGCCCCAGCATTTT.

This clonotype appeared a few times. The gene calls are TRBV29-1 and TRBJ1-1, with 7 nucleotides matching TRBD1. With V trimmed by 6 bases and J by 4 bases, 8 bases remained unmatched. The CDR3 totals 13 residues. The germline V gene encodes CDR1 SQVTM and CDR2 ANQGSEA. CDR3 residues: CSVKPGQITEAFF. In nucleotides, the CDR3 is TGCAGCGTGAAACCGGGACAGATCACTGAAGCTTTCTTT.

There are a few counts of this clonotype. This chain joins TRBV18 and TRBJ2-5, with D possibly matching TRBD2 (6 bases). V lost 6 bases and J lost 4, with 12 bases in between. The CDR3 loop spans 13 amino acids. Germline assignment: CDR1 KGHSH and CDR2 LQKENI. The CDR3 nucleotides are TGTGCCAGCTCGCGGGACCTAGGAGAGACCCAGTACTTC. Translation: CASSRDLGETQYF.

This clonotype came up a few times. The V call is TRBV7-8, the J call TRBJ2-1, with 10 bases that match TRBD2. After removal of 5 bases from V and 8 bases from J, the junction contained 15 bases not matched to a gene. This CDR3 is 17 amino acids long. Germline V gene data show CDR1 as SGHVS and CDR2 as FQNEAQ. The CDR3 loop reads CASSAHGASGGRDEQFF. The CDR3 DNA reads as TGTGCCAGCAGCGCACATGGGGCTAGCGGGGGCCGGGATGAGCAGTTCTTC.

In this sample, this clonotype turned up a few times. This chain links TRBV20-1 with TRBJ1-1; D unresolved. CDR1 DFQATT and CDR2 SNEGSKA come from the germline V gene (reference sequence). The ends were cut back, 6 bases at V and 1 base at J, with 9 bases in the middle. The CDR3 spans 12 residues. CDR3 DNA: TGCAGTGCGCCCTATGGGAACACTGAAGCTTTCTTT. This translates into CSAPYGNTEAFF.